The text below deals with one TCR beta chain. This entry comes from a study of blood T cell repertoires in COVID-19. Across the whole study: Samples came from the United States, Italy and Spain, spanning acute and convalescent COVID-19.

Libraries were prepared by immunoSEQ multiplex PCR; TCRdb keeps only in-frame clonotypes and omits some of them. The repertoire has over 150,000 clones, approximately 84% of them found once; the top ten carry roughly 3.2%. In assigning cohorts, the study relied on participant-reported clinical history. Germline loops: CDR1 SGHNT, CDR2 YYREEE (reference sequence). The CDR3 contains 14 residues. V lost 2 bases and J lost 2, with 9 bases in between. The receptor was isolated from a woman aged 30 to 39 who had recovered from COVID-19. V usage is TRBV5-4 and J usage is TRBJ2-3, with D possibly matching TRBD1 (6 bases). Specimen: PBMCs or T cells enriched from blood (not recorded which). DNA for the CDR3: TGTGCCAGCAGCTTACAGGGCCCCACAGATACGCAGTATTTT. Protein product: CASSLQGPTDTQYF.